Listed here are 14 T cell receptor beta chains from one sample, sequenced in a study of T cells in Graves' hyperthyroidism and ophthalmopathy. TCR beta CDR3 regions were amplified from RNA transcripts. Initially, a first-round RT-PCR of the TCR CDR3 employed the HTBI primer set. TCRdb analysed the multiplex PCR reads with MiXCR anew, one entry per CDR3 protein. The sample consists of hundreds of thousands of distinct CDR3 sequences, around a sixth of them appearing once. Sequenced: blood. These receptors were obtained from a woman aged 50 to 60 with Graves' hyperthyroidism that later progressed to Graves' ophthalmopathy.

Comments on this clonotype: Just one base apart from a much larger clone, this may be a read error. The chain recombines TRBV5-1 with TRBJ1-3; D is ambiguous. The CDR3 is made up of 14 amino acids. CDR1 is SGHRS and CDR2 is YFSETQ in the germline V gene. The CDR3 DNA reads TGCGCCAGCAGCTTGACCGATCCCGGAAACACCGTATATTTT. This translates into CASSLTDPGNTVYF.

Comments on this clonotype: A much larger clone sits a single nucleotide away, making a read error possible. The rearrangement uses TRBV20-1 and TRBJ2-5, with D perhaps matching TRBD2 (5 bases). Germline CDR1 is DFQATT and CDR2 is SNEGSKA (reference sequence). This CDR3 is built from 12 residues. CDR3 loop: CSATGNQEAQYF. The CDR3 region has the DNA TGCAGTGCCACGGGAAACCAAGAGGCCCAGTACTTC.

This clonotype was seen more than once but under ten times. The genes are TRBV12-3 or TRBV12-4 and TRBJ1-2; no clear D. V shed 10 bases and J shed 1 base, with 10 bases lying between them. This CDR3 region has 12 residues. CDR3 DNA: TGTGCCACCGACGGGGATAACTATGGCTACACCTTC. Encoded protein: CATDGDNYGYTF.

This clonotype was detected many times. The chain links TRBV29-1 to TRBJ2-1, with TRBD2 identical over 9 bases. V trimming: 4 bases; J trimming: 4 bases; junction bases outside the gene matches: 8. CDR1 and CDR2 from the germline V gene are SQVTM and ANQGSEA. The CDR3 loop spans 15 amino acids. CDR3 amino acids: CSVVGAGGRYNEQFF. The CDR3, as DNA: TGCAGCGTTGTAGGAGCGGGGGGCAGGTACAATGAGCAGTTCTTC.

The rearrangement uses TRBV9 and TRBJ1-3; TRBD1 agrees at 9 bases. V shed 3 bases and J 0 bases; nucleotides not matched to a gene: 7. The CDR3 sequence is 17 residues long. The germline V gene encodes CDR1 SGDLS and CDR2 YYNGEE. The CDR3 loop is CASSGGQGKHSGNTIYF. The CDR3 DNA reads as TGTGCCAGCAGCGGGGGACAGGGAAAACACTCTGGAAACACCATATATTTT.

This clonotype was seen ten or more times. The rearrangement links TRBV11-2 to TRBJ2-1, with 9 bases fitting TRBD2. Germline values: CDR1 SGHAT, CDR2 FQNNGV. CDR3 length: 16 residues. Trimming cost V 5 bases and J 5 bases; bases outside gene matches: 10. CDR3 sequence: CASSAEIAGANNEQFF. CDR3 DNA sequence: TGTGCCAGCAGCGCCGAAATAGCGGGGGCGAACAATGAGCAGTTCTTC.

The chain recombines TRBV5-1 with TRBJ2-5; D remains ambiguous. V lost 4 bases to trimming and J lost 1 base, with 11 bases between them. The CDR3 has 14 amino acids. The germline V gene has CDR1 SGHRS and CDR2 YFSETQ. CDR3 bases: TGCGCCAGCAGCGTTGTACAGCCCCAAGAGACCCAGTACTTC. This gives the protein CASSVVQPQETQYF.

This clonotype was seen many times. The chain carries TRBV7-8 and TRBJ2-3; 7 bases match TRBD2. Germline V gives CDR1 SGHVS, CDR2 FQNEAQ. This CDR3 contains 15 residues. With V trimmed by 1 base and J by 4 bases, 5 bases remained unmatched. CDR3 nucleotide sequence: TGTGCCAGCAGCTTAGGGACTAGGGTCCCAGATACGCAGTATTTT. It encodes CASSLGTRVPDTQYF. Combining the CDR3 with reference TRBV7-8 and TRBJ2-3 gives the whole variable domain GAGVSQSPRYKVAKRGQDVALRCDPISGHVSLFWYQQALGQGPEFLTYFQNEAQLDKSGLPSDRFFAERPEGSVSTLKIQRTQQEDSAVYLCASSLGTRVPDTQYFGPGTRLTVL.

The chain couples TRBV7-3 to TRBJ2-1, with D maybe TRBD2 (7 bases). V lost 1 base to trimming and J lost 0 bases, with 13 bases between them. The V gene's germline CDR1 is SGHTA and CDR2 FQGTGA. The CDR3 sequence is 17 residues long. CDR3 in DNA: TGTGCCAGCAGCTTAAATGGGGGGGCCAGCTCCTACAATGAGCAGTTCTTC. Translating gives CASSLNGGASSYNEQFF.

This clonotype was seen ten or more times. The rearrangement links TRBV9 to TRBJ2-1, with D uncertain. The V end lost 0 bases, the J end lost 10 bases, and 20 bases lay between the germline ends. Per germline, CDR1 SGDLS and CDR2 YYNGEE. The CDR3 spans 16 residues. CDR3 sequence: CASSVELSSMGWEQFF. The DNA of the CDR3 is TGTGCCAGCAGCGTAGAGTTGTCGAGCATGGGCTGGGAGCAGTTCTTC.

The CDR3 DNA is TGTGCCAGCAGCCCCACAGGGGGTCTAGGAAAACTGTTTTTT. It yields the protein CASSPTGGLGKLFF. The chain carries TRBV7-9 and TRBJ1-4; 8 nucleotides align to TRBD1. Germline CDR1 SEHNR, CDR2 FQNEAQ (reference sequence). The CDR3 spans 14 residues. J lost 10 bases, V lost 5 bases, and 9 bases had no gene match. Using reference TRBV7-9 and TRBJ1-4 for the parts outside the CDR3, the full variable domain is DTGVSQNPRHKITKRGQNVTFRCDPISEHNRLYWYRQTLGQGPEFLTYFQNEAQLEKSRLLSDRFSAERPKGSFSTLEIQRTEQGDSAMYLCASSPTGGLGKLFFGSGTQLSVL.

As for this clonotype: A clone one base away is much larger, so this may be a read error. This rearrangement joins TRBV7-9 to TRBJ2-7; D might be TRBD1 (8 bases). The CDR3 consists of 20 residues. Trimming stripped 1 base from V and 3 bases from J, with 28 bases between. The V gene's germline CDR1 is SEHNR and CDR2 FQNEAQ (reference sequence). The CDR3 DNA reads as TGTGCCAGCAGCTTAGTATTTTTTTCCGCGGGGGCAGGGGGCTTCTACGAGCAGTACTTC. Translated: CASSLVFFSAGAGGFYEQYF.

This clonotype was picked up a small number of times. The rearrangement joins TRBV10-3 to TRBJ1-4; possibly TRBD1 for D (6 bases). The CDR3 length is 15 residues. V was shortened by 4 bases and J by 6 bases, with 15 bases between the two germline ends. CDR1 and CDR2 from the germline V gene are ENHRY and SYGVKD. The CDR3 DNA follows: TGTGCCATCAGTGCACCGGACAGAGGCGATGAAAAACTGTTTTTT. This codes for CAISAPDRGDEKLFF.

This clonotype showed up many times. V and J are TRBV5-1 and TRBJ2-1, with 8 bases lining up with TRBD2. Per germline, CDR1 SGHRS and CDR2 YFSETQ. The CDR3 length is 16 residues. J gave up 5 bases and V 4 bases, and 11 bases lay outside the gene matches. CDR3 loop: CASSAGDARGDNEQFF. The CDR3 DNA reads TGCGCCAGCAGCGCTGGAGACGCGCGGGGGGACAATGAGCAGTTCTTC.